The rows below give T cell receptor beta chains drawn from one sample of a study of OX40 agonist ivuxolimab in advanced cancers. The protocol was immunoSEQ multiplex PCR, while the TCRdb copy is restricted to in-frame clones and leaves out a portion. The table has about 33,000 clones, about 81% seen once. This sample comprised CD4+ or CD8+ T cells sorted from blood, obtained in a trial of the OX40 agonist ivuxolimab. The receptors were sampled from an adult with an advanced solid tumor such as melanoma, head and neck, liver or kidney cancer. The CDR3 runs from the conserved cysteine through the conserved F or W.

V gene	J gene	CDR3 protein
TRBV29-1	TRBJ2-7	CSVENPAGAGYEQYF
TRBV5-1	TRBJ2-1	CASSLRGEGDNEQFF
TRBV19	TRBJ2-3	CASSDRSNPADTQYF
TRBV28	TRBJ2-7	CASSRSFEQYF
TRBV6-5	TRBJ1-2	CASRDIEGYTF
TRBV7-9	TRBJ2-3	CASSLARQGSDTQYF
TRBV4-1	TRBJ2-2	CASSQSASLGGTGELFF
TRBV12-5	TRBJ1-2	CASGTIGGYTF
TRBV19	TRBJ2-5	CASSYSRGGRETQYF
TRBV5-6	TRBJ1-2	CASSPRNYGYYGYTF
TRBV11-2	TRBJ2-5	CASSLRRGGGPQETQYF
TRBV28	TRBJ2-5	CASSFKRANGETQYF
TRBV4-2	TRBJ2-3	CASSQETASRTDTQYF
TRBV4-1	TRBJ2-1	CASSQESGRARDEQFF
TRBV6-5	TRBJ1-2	CASSSQVGYGYTF
TRBV6-1	TRBJ1-2	CASSEVQGDRERGYTF
TRBV5-6	TRBJ2-7	CASSSFSYEQYF
TRBV18	TRBJ1-4	CASSPPSSGGPGEKLFF
TRBV6-6	TRBJ1-1	CASSAQGATEAFF